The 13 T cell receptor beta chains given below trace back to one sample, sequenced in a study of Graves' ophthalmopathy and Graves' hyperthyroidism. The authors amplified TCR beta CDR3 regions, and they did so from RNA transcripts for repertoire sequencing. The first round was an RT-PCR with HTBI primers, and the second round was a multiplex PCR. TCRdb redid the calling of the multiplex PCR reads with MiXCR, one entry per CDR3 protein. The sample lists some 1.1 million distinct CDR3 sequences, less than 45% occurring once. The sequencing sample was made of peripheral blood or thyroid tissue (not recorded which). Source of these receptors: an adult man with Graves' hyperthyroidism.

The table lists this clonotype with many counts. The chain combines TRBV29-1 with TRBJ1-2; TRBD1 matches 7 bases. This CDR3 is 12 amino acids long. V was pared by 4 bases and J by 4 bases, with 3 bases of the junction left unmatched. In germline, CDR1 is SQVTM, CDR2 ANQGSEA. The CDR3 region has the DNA TGCAGCGTTGTGGGACAGTCCTATGGCTACACCTTC. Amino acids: CSVVGQSYGYTF.

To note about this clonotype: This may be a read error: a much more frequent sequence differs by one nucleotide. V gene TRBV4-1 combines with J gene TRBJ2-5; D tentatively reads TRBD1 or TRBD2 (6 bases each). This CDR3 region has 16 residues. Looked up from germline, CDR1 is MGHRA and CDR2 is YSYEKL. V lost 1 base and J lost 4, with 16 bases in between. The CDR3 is CASSQGGGRDIETQYF. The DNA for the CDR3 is TGCGCCAGCAGCCAAGGTGGGGGGCGCGATATAGAGACCCAGTACTTC.

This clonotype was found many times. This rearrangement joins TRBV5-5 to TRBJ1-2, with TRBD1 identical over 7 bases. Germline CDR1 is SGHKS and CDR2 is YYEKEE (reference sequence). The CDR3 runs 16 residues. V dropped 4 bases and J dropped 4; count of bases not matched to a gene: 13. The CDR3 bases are TGTGCCAGCAGCCTAACCCTGGGACAGCCCATCTATGGCTACACCTTC. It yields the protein CASSLTLGQPIYGYTF.

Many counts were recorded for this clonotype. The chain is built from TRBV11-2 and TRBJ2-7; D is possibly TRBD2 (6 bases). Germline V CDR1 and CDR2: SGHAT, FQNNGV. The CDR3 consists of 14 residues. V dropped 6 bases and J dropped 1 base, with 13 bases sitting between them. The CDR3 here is CASRSVGGSYEQYF. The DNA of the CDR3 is TGTGCCAGCAGGTCGGTGGGGGGTTCCTACGAGCAGTACTTC.

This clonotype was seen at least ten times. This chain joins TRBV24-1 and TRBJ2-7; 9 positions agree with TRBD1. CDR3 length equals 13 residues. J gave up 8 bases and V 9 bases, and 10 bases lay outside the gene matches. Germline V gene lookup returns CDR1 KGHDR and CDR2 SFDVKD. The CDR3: CATEGQGLGKQYF. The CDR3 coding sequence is TGTGCCACCGAAGGACAGGGGCTCGGAAAGCAGTACTTC.

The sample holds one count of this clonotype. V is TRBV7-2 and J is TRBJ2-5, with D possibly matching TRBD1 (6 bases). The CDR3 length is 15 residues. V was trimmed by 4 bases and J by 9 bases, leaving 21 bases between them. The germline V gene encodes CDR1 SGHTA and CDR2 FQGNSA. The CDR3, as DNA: TGTGCCAGCAGCTCCCCCGGGTGGTGGGGGCGGCCCCAGTACTTC. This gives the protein CASSSPGWWGRPQYF.

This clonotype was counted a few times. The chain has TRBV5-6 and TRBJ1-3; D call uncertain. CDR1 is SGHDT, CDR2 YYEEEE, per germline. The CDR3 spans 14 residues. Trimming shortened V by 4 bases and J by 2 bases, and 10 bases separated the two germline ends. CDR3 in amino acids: CASSLPHPGNTIYF. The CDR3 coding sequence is TGTGCCAGCAGCCTACCCCACCCTGGAAACACCATATATTTT.

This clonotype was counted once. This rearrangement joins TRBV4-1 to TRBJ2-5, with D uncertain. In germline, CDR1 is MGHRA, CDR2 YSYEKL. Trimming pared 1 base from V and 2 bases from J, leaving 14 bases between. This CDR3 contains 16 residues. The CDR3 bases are TGCGCCAGCAGCCAAGCCCTCTGGCGGATTCAAGAGACCCAGTACTTC. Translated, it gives CASSQALWRIQETQYF.

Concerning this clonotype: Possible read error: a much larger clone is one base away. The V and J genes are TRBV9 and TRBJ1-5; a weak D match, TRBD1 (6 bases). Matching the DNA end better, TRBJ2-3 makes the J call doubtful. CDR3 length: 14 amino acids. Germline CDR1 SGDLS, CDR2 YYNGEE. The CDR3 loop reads CASSLGQIDQPQYF. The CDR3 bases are TGTGCCAGCAGCCTCGGACAGATAGATCAGCCCCAGTATTTT.

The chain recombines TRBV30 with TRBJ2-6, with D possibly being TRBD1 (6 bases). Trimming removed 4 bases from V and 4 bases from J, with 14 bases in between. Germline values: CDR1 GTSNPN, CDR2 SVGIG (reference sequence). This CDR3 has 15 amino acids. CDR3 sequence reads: CAWTYTGQGANVLTF. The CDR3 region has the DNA TGTGCCTGGACCTATACAGGGCAGGGGGCCAACGTCCTGACTTTC. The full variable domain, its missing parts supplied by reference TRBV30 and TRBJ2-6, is SQTIHQWPATLVQPVGSPLSLECTVEGTSNPNLYWYRQAAGRGLQLLFYSVGIGQISSEVPQNLSASRPQDRQFILSSKKLLLSDSGFYLCAWTYTGQGANVLTFGAGSRLTVL.

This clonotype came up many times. Written as DNA, the CDR3 is TGTGCCAGTAGGGGCCGGGACAGGGGCGACTATGGCTACACCTTC. Protein product: CASRGRDRGDYGYTF. V and J are TRBV19 and TRBJ1-2, with 10 nucleotides matching TRBD1. The V gene's germline CDR1 is LNHDA and CDR2 SQIVND (reference sequence). CDR3 length: 15 amino acids. V shed 6 bases and J 3 bases; nucleotides not matched to a gene: 7.

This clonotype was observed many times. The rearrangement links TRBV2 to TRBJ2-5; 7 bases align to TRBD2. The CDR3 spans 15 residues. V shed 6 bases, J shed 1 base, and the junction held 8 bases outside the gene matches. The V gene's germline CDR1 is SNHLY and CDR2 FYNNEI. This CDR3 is CASSPRLALQETQYF. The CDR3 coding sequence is TGTGCCAGCAGCCCCAGACTAGCACTCCAAGAGACCCAGTACTTC.

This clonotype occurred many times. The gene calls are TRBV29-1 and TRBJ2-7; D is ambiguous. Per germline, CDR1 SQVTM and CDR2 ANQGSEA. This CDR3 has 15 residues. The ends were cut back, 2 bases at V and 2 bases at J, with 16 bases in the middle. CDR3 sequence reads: CSVESLGRSTYEQYF. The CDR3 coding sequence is TGCAGCGTTGAATCTCTCGGCAGATCTACCTACGAGCAGTACTTC.